The present T cell receptor beta chain was sequenced within a study of T-cell memory formation after mild COVID-19. TCRdb itself ran the 5' RACE reads through MiXCR, one entry per CDR3 protein. Among roughly 400,000 distinct CDR3 sequences, 18% were seen once, and the ten largest hold about a fifth. The CDR3 contains 13 residues. V lost 0 bases to trimming and J lost 7 bases, with 9 bases between them. CDR1 LGHNA and CDR2 YNFKEQ come from the germline V gene. There are many counts of this clonotype. The sample consisted of PBMCs or a T cell subset sorted from them (not recorded which). The chain has TRBV4-2 and TRBJ1-2; D unclear. The receptor was isolated from a man aged 18 to 30 who had mild COVID-19 (a few samples of this study predate the infection). Cell type and time point are not known. Here the CDR3 reads CASSQEVMVGYTF. The CDR3 DNA reads TGTGCCAGCAGCCAAGAAGTTATGGTTGGCTACACCTTC.